One and the same sample provided the 26 T cell receptor beta chains below, sequenced in a study of shared clonotypes between healthy human individuals. Terminally differentiated effector memory CD45RA+ cells were left out of the naive CD8 fraction, which was CD45RO-negative and positively selected for CCR7. Some clones are missing from TCRdb's copy, which holds only in-frame ones; the method was immunoSEQ multiplex PCR. This table holds about 2 million clones, 85% to 95% found once. Sequencing was done on a sample of naive CD8+ T cells sorted from blood. The receptors originated from a man between 18 and 35 years old in good health.

The chain is built from TRBV7-2 and TRBJ2-7; 7 nucleotides match TRBD1. The CDR3 totals 15 residues. CDR1 and CDR2 from the germline V gene are SGHTA and FQGNSA. The ends lost 4 bases at V and 3 bases at J; junction bases unmatched: 9. As DNA, the CDR3 is TGTGCCAGCAGCTACCTGACAGGGTCCCTCTACGAGCAGTACTTC. This sequence encodes CASSYLTGSLYEQYF.

The table lists this clone with a few counts. J is TRBJ1-4 and V is TRBV11-2; TRBD1 is a possible D gene (5 bases). Germline CDR1 reads SGHAT; CDR2 reads FQNNGV. The CDR3 contains 15 residues. Trimming pared 5 bases from V and 1 base from J, leaving 11 bases between. The CDR3 region is CASSRLGGTNEKLFF. The CDR3 DNA sequence: TGTGCCAGCAGCCGTTTGGGGGGAACTAATGAAAAACTGTTTTTT.

This chain joins TRBV6-5 and TRBJ2-5; perhaps TRBD2 as D (6 bases). Germline loops: CDR1 MNHEY, CDR2 SVGAGI. The V gene lost 10 bases and the J gene lost 3 bases, with 12 bases spanning the gap. The CDR3 runs to 12 residues. CDR3 nucleotides: TGTGCCACCTGGGGGGAGGAAGAGACCCAGTACTTC. Amino acid sequence: CATWGEEETQYF.

J is TRBJ2-7 and V is TRBV7-9; D is possibly TRBD2 (6 bases). CDR1 is SEHNR and CDR2 is FQNEAQ in the germline V gene (reference sequence). The CDR3 extends over 16 amino acids. V was shortened by 0 bases and J by 1 base, with 13 bases between the two germline ends. The CDR3 DNA reads as TGTGCCAGCAGCTTAGCCCTGGGGGGAGGATCCTACGAGCAGTACTTC. Translating gives CASSLALGGGSYEQYF.

The chain joins TRBV29-1 to TRBJ2-1, with 7 bases identical to TRBD1. The CDR3 extends over 14 amino acids. Trimming at V came to 3 bases and at J to 3 bases, leaving 5 bases not matched to a gene. The germline V gene encodes CDR1 SQVTM and CDR2 ANQGSEA. The DNA of the CDR3 is TGCAGCGTTGAGTTACAGGGGTACTACAATGAGCAGTTCTTC. It specifies CSVELQGYYNEQFF.

This chain uses TRBV27 with TRBJ1-4; unclear D gene. CDR3 length: 15 amino acids. Trimming removed 3 bases from V and 0 bases from J, with 8 bases in between. From germline, CDR1 is MNHEY and CDR2 SMNVEV (reference sequence). As DNA, the CDR3 is TGTGCCAGCAGTTTTACCACTGCAACTAATGAAAAACTGTTTTTT. Its protein is CASSFTTATNEKLFF.

The genes are TRBV21-1 and TRBJ2-7. TRBV21-1 is a recognized pseudogene. The CDR3 spans 14 residues. This CDR3 reads CASHLRGPSYEQYF. CDR3 DNA sequence: TGTGCCAGCCACCTCCGAGGACCGAGCTACGAGCAGTACTTC.

The gene calls are TRBV27 and TRBJ1-6, with D unresolved. Germline CDR1 is MNHEY and CDR2 is SMNVEV (reference sequence). Trimming removed 8 bases from V and 8 bases from J, with 19 bases in between. The length of the CDR3 is 15 residues. In DNA, the CDR3 is TGTGCCAGCTCCCGGGCCAAGGGTCGGGATTCACCCCTCCACTTT. Encoded protein: CASSRAKGRDSPLHF.

The V gene is TRBV4-3, the J gene TRBJ2-5; D might be TRBD1 (5 bases). V dropped 2 bases and J dropped 4 bases, with 14 bases sitting between them. Germline CDR1 and CDR2: LGHNA and YSLEER. CDR3 length: 15 amino acids. In nucleotides, the CDR3 is TGCGCCAGCAGCCAAAGCCAGGGAAAGGGAGAGACCCAGTACTTC. Amino acid sequence: CASSQSQGKGETQYF.

The count of this clone is one. V gene TRBV12-5 combines with J gene TRBJ2-1; D is unresolved. V was shortened by 2 bases and J by 5 bases, with 7 bases between the two germline ends. The CDR3 consists of 13 residues. Germline CDR1 reads LGHNT; CDR2 reads FRNRAP. The CDR3 reads CASGLWVNNEQFF. Written as DNA, the CDR3 is TGTGCTAGTGGTTTGTGGGTAAACAATGAGCAGTTCTTC.

This chain uses TRBV27 with TRBJ2-1, with 7 bases matching TRBD1. J was trimmed by 9 bases and V by 4 bases; bases with no gene match: 3. The CDR3 totals 12 residues. Germline V CDR1 and CDR2: MNHEY, SMNVEV (reference sequence). The CDR3: CASSSQGSEQFF. The CDR3 DNA reads TGTGCCAGCAGTTCACAGGGGAGTGAGCAGTTCTTC.

CDR3 sequence: CASSPGTGLTYEQYF. CDR3 nucleotides: TGTGCCAGCAGCCCCGGGACAGGGCTCACCTACGAGCAGTACTTC. V gene TRBV5-4 combines with J gene TRBJ2-7, with 9 nucleotides matching TRBD1. In germline, CDR1 is SGHNT, CDR2 YYREEE (reference sequence). The CDR3 runs to 15 residues. The J segment lost 2 bases and the V segment lost 4 bases, leaving 7 bases of the junction unmatched. The complete variable domain, with remaining parts taken from reference TRBV5-4 and TRBJ2-7, reads ETGVTQSPTHLIKTRGQQVTLRCSSQSGHNTVSWYQQALGQGPQFIFQYYREEENGRGNFPPRFSGLQFPNYSSELNVNALELDDSALYLCASSPGTGLTYEQYFGPGTRLTVT.

This clone was counted once. The chain couples TRBV6-1 to TRBJ2-2; possibly TRBD2 for D (6 bases). The CDR3 has 14 amino acids. V lost 2 bases and J lost 5, with 9 bases in between. From germline, CDR1 is MNHNS and CDR2 SASEGT. The CDR3: CASSELGGTGELFF. The DNA of the CDR3 is TGTGCCAGCAGTGAACTCGGGGGAACCGGGGAGCTGTTTTTT.

This clone appeared a single time. This chain uses TRBV6-5 with TRBJ1-4; D gene unclear. Germline V gene sequence: CDR1 MNHEY, CDR2 SVGAGI. The CDR3 length is 13 residues. V dropped 2 bases and J dropped 8 bases, with 9 bases sitting between them. CDR3 protein: CASSYDQREKLFF. CDR3 nucleotides: TGTGCCAGCAGTTACGACCAGAGGGAAAAACTGTTTTTT.

The chain carries TRBV19 and TRBJ2-3; D is uncertain. This CDR3 region has 11 residues. The germline V gene encodes CDR1 LNHDA and CDR2 SQIVND (reference sequence). Trimming stripped 8 bases from V and 2 bases from J, with 5 bases between. Written as DNA, the CDR3 is TGTGCCAGTTCCTACACAGATACGCAGTATTTT. Protein: CASSYTDTQYF.

The rearrangement joins TRBV7-8 to TRBJ1-1; D is unresolved. Trimming left V 0 bases short and J 1 base short, with 12 bases between. The CDR3 length is 16 residues. The germline V gene has CDR1 SGHVS and CDR2 FQNEAQ. CDR3 nucleotides: TGTGCCAGCAGCTTAGCGGAGGCTTTTGGGAACACTGAAGCTTTCTTT. Translating it yields CASSLAEAFGNTEAFF. Full variable domain (rest looked up from reference TRBV7-8 and TRBJ1-1): GAGVSQSPRYKVAKRGQDVALRCDPISGHVSLFWYQQALGQGPEFLTYFQNEAQLDKSGLPSDRFFAERPEGSVSTLKIQRTQQEDSAVYLCASSLAEAFGNTEAFFGQGTRLTVV.

The chain links TRBV11-2 to TRBJ2-5; D is undetermined. Per the germline V gene, CDR1 is SGHAT and CDR2 is FQNNGV. Trimming took 0 bases from V and 4 from J, leaving 12 bases between them. CDR3 size: 15 residues. The chain's CDR3 is CASSLEASVGETQYF. The CDR3 bases are TGTGCCAGCAGCTTAGAAGCCTCGGTGGGAGAGACCCAGTACTTC.

This clone has just one count. The J gene is TRBJ2-1, the V gene TRBV6-5; D may correspond to TRBD1 or TRBD2 (5 bases each). Per germline, CDR1 MNHEY and CDR2 SVGAGI. CDR3 length equals 14 residues. The germline V and J ends were trimmed by 10 bases and 3 bases, with 16 bases remaining between them. Here the CDR3 DNA reads TGTGCCACCTCTATCGGGACCGGCTACAATGAGCAGTTCTTC. It yields the protein CATSIGTGYNEQFF.

The rearrangement joins TRBV9 to TRBJ1-2; 10 bases align to TRBD1. Germline trimming cut 4 bases from V and 6 bases from J; bases unmatched to any gene: 6. Germline assignment: CDR1 SGDLS and CDR2 YYNGEE. The CDR3 has 14 amino acids. This CDR3 reads CASSPWDRGDGYTF. The DNA of the CDR3 is TGTGCCAGCAGCCCGTGGGACAGGGGAGATGGCTACACCTTC.

The rearrangement joins TRBV10-3 to TRBJ2-5; D gene unclear. Trimming pared 0 bases from V and 7 bases from J, leaving 18 bases between. Germline V gives CDR1 ENHRY, CDR2 SYGVKD. CDR3 size: 16 residues. This CDR3 is CAISESEGGSAWTQYF. The CDR3 nucleotides are TGTGCCATCAGTGAGTCCGAAGGCGGTTCAGCGTGGACCCAGTACTTC.

The gene calls are TRBV29-1 and TRBJ2-6, with D uncertain. Germline V gene sequence: CDR1 SQVTM, CDR2 ANQGSEA. Trimming took off 4 bases at V and 0 bases at J, with 1 base between the two ends. The CDR3 extends over 12 amino acids. CDR3 DNA sequence: TGCAGCGTTGTCTCTGGGGCCAACGTCCTGACTTTC. Its translation: CSVVSGANVLTF.

The chain carries TRBV19 and TRBJ2-1, with D possibly matching TRBD2 (5 bases). V was trimmed by 3 bases and J by 10 bases, leaving 16 bases between them. This CDR3 comprises 14 residues. In germline, CDR1 is LNHDA, CDR2 SQIVND (reference sequence). In DNA form, the CDR3 reads TGTGCCAGTAGTATGGGCAGCTTACCGGGGGAGCAGTTCTTC. Encoded protein: CASSMGSLPGEQFF.

The rearrangement links TRBV21-1 to TRBJ2-3; the D call in the table, TRBD2, was not verified against the DNA. TRBV21-1 is annotated as a pseudogene. This CDR3 has 19 amino acids. The CDR3: CASSKGETSPRRRTDTQYF. CDR3 coding DNA: TGTGCCAGCAGCAAAGGGGAGACTAGTCCCCGGCGCCGCACAGATACGCAGTATTTT.

The chain uses TRBV5-1 and TRBJ2-5; D remains ambiguous. TRBJ2-7 explains the end of the DNA better; the J call may be wrong. The germline CDR1 and CDR2 sequences are SGHRS and YFSETQ. CDR3 length: 12 amino acids. The CDR3 region is CASSGDVYEQYF. For the CDR3, the DNA is TGCGCCAGCAGCGGGGATGTATACGAGCAGTACTTC.

The chain employs TRBV9 and TRBJ2-7, with TRBD2 matching over 7 bases. With V trimmed by 3 bases and J by 0 bases, 9 bases remained unmatched. This CDR3 has 16 amino acids. CDR1 is SGDLS, CDR2 YYNGEE, per germline. As DNA, the CDR3 is TGTGCCAGCAGCGCCCCACCACTAGCGTTCTCCTACGAGCAGTACTTC. This encodes CASSAPPLAFSYEQYF. Complete variable domain (other parts from reference TRBV9 and TRBJ2-7): DSGVTQTPKHLITATGQRVTLRCSPRSGDLSVYWYQQSLDQGLQFLIQYYNGEERAKGNILERFSAQQFPDLHSELNLSSLELGDSALYFCASSAPPLAFSYEQYFGPGTRLTVT.

Concerning this clone: This specimen includes other DNA sequences encoding the same CDR3. CDR3 DNA: TGTGCCAGCAGTTACACAGGGGGCGAGCAGTACTTC. The encoded protein is CASSYTGGEQYF. The chain links TRBV6-5 to TRBJ2-7; 8 bases agree with TRBD1. This CDR3 is built from 12 residues. J was trimmed by 6 bases and V by 2 bases; bases with no gene match: 0. Germline loops: CDR1 MNHEY, CDR2 SVGAGI.